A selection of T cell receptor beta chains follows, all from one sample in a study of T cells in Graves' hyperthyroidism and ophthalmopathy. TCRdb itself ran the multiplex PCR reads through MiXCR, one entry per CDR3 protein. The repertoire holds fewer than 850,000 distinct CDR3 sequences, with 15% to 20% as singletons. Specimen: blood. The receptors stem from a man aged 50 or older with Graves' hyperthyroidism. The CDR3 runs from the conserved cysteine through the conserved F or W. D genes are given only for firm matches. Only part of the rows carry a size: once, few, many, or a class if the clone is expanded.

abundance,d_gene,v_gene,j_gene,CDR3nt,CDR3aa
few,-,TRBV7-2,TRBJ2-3,TGTGCCAGCAGCTTAGGTGTGCCTAGCACAGATACGCAGTATTTT,CASSLGVPSTDTQYF
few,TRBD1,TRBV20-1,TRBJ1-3,TGCAGTGCTAGGCGTCAGGGGGCCTTTGGAAACACCATATATTTT,CSARRQGAFGNTIYF
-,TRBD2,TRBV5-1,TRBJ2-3,TGCGCCAGCAGCTTGGAAAGCGGGGCCACAGATACGCAGTATTTT,CASSLESGATDTQYF
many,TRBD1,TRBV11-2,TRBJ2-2,TGTGCCAGCAGCTTTCAGACAGGGTCGAACACCGGGGAGCTGTTTTTT,CASSFQTGSNTGELFF
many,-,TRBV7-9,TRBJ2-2,TGTGCCAGCGACGCTACCGGGGAGCTGTTTTTT,CASDATGELFF
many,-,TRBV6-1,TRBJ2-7,TGTGCCAGCAGCGGGGACGCAGGAATCTCCTACGAGCAGTACTTC,CASSGDAGISYEQYF
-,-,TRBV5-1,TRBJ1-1,TGCGCCAGCGGCTCCAATAGGAACACTGAAGCTTTCTTT,CASGSNRNTEAFF
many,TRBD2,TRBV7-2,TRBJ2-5,TGTGCCAGCACCGGACTAGAAGTAGAGACCCAGTACTTC,CASTGLEVETQYF
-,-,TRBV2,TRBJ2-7,TGTGCCAGCAGTGGACAGTTCCTACGACGGTACTTC,CASSGQFLRRYF
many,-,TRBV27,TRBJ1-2,TGTGCCAGCAGTCTAAGCACAGGGTCCTATGGCTACACCTTC,CASSLSTGSYGYTF
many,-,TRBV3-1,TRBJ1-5,TGTGCCAGCAGCCAAATGGGTCAGCCCCAGCATTTT,CASSQMGQPQHF
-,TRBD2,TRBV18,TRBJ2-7,TGTGCCAGCTCACCACGGGGACTAGTGGGAGGCTCCTACGAGCAGTACTTC,CASSPRGLVGGSYEQYF
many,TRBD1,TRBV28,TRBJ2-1,TGTGCCAGCAGTTTTCCCGGGACAGGGAGCTACAATGAGCAGTTCTTC,CASSFPGTGSYNEQFF
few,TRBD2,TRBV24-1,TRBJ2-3,TGTGCCACCAGTGGAATTCCTAGCGGGAGTTCGAGGAGCACAGATACGCAGTATTTT,CATSGIPSGSSRSTDTQYF
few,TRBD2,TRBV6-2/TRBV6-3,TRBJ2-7,TGTGCCAGCAGCTCCGAGCGGGACCGAGCCTACGAGCAGTACTTC,CASSSERDRAYEQYF
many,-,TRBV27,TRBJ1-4,TGTGCCAGCAGTTTGGGGGCGCCTAATGAAAAACTGTTTTTT,CASSLGAPNEKLFF
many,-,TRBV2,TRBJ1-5,TGTGCCAGCAAGGACAGCCATGGGCGCAATCAGCCCCAGCATTTT,CASKDSHGRNQPQHF
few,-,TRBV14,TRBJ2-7,TGTGCCAGCAGCCAAGAACGGAACTACTACGAGCAGTACTTC,CASSQERNYYEQYF
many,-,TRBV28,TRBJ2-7,TGTGCCAGCAGTTTACTTAGCTCCTACGAGCAGTACTTC,CASSLLSSYEQYF
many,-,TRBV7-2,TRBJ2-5,TGTGCCAGCAGCGAAGGAGGGGCCCAAGAGACCCAGTACTTC,CASSEGGAQETQYF
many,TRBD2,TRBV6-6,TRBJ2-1,TGTGCCAGCAGTTACTCAGCTAGCGGGGCCTACAATGAGCAGTTCTTC,CASSYSASGAYNEQFF
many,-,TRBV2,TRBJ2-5,TGTGCCAGCAGTGTCACAGCCCAAGAGACCCAGTACTTC,CASSVTAQETQYF
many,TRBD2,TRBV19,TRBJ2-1,TGTGCCAGTAGTACCCAACGGGCGGGAGAGTGGTATGAGCAGTTCTTC,CASSTQRAGEWYEQFF
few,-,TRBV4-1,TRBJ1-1,TGCGCCAGCAGCCACCAGGTCTTTGGCACTGAAGCTTTCTTT,CASSHQVFGTEAFF
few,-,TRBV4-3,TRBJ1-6,TGCGCCAGCAGCCAAGAGAGCTCTAATTCACCCCTCCACTTT,CASSQESSNSPLHF
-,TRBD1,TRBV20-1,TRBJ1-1,TGCAGTGCTATGGACAGGGAGAACACTGAAGCTTTCTTT,CSAMDRENTEAFF
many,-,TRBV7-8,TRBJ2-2,TGTGCCAGCAGCTTTGAGCGGTTACTGAACGCCGGGGAGCTGTTTTTT,CASSFERLLNAGELFF
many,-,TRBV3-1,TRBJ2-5,TGTGCCAGCAGATCCGGGCCGCCAGAGACCCAGTACTTC,CASRSGPPETQYF
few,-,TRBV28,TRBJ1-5,TGTGCCAGCAGTTCTCCAGACAGAATCTACAATCAGCCCCAGCATTTT,CASSSPDRIYNQPQHF
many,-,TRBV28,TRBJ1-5,TGTGCCAGCAGTCCCCTCACGCGTATCTTTCCCAGTCAGCCCCAGCATTTT,CASSPLTRIFPSQPQHF
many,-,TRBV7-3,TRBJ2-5,TGTGCCAGCAGCCAACTCGACAGGCTTCAGTACTTC,CASSQLDRLQYF
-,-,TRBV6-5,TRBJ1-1,TGTGCCAGCAGTTACTGGGACAAGGGGAGGGACACTGAAGCTTTCTTT,CASSYWDKGRDTEAFF
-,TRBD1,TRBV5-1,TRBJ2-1,TGCGCCAGCAGCACGATGGGACAGCTCAATGAGCAGTTCTTC,CASSTMGQLNEQFF
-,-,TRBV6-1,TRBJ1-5,TGTGCCAGCAGTCGGGGGGGAACAAGGGATAGCAATCAGCCCCAGCATTTT,CASSRGGTRDSNQPQHF
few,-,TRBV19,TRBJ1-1,TGTGCCAGTTTTGGCACTGAAGCTTTCTTT,CASFGTEAFF
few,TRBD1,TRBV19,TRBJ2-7,TGTGCCAGTAGTATATCCGGAACAGGGGTCTACGAGCAGTACTTC,CASSISGTGVYEQYF
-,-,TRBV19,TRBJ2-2,TGTGCCAGTATTCCTCCGGGACACCTGAACACCGGGGAGCTGTTTTTT,CASIPPGHLNTGELFF
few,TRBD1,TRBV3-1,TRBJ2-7,TGTGCCAGCAGTCCATCCGACAGGGCTTACGAGCAGTACTTC,CASSPSDRAYEQYF
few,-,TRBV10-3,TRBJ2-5,TGTGCCATCAGCCCCAATACAGGTCAGGGAGAGACCCAGTACTTC,CAISPNTGQGETQYF
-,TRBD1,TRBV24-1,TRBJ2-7,TGTGCCACCAGATCCGGGACAGGGTACGAGCAGTACTTC,CATRSGTGYEQYF
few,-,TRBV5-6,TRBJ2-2,TGTGCCAGCGACTCGAGGTTCGGGGGCCGGGAGCTGTTTTTT,CASDSRFGGRELFF
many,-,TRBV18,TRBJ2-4,TGTGCCAGCTCCGACTATACCGGGACCTCTAGAAACATTCAGTACTTC,CASSDYTGTSRNIQYF
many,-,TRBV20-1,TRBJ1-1,TGCAGTGCTAGAGGAGGCACTGAAGCTTTCTTT,CSARGGTEAFF
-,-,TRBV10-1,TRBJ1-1,TGCGCCAGCAGTGAATTAAAAGGCACTGAAGCTTTCTTT,CASSELKGTEAFF
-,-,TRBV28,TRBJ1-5,TGTGCCAGCAGTTTATGGGGTACGGGGGGCAATCAGCCCCAGCATTTT,CASSLWGTGGNQPQHF
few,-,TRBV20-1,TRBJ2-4,TGCAGTGCTAGAGGGAGGACATTACAGGACATTCAGTACTTC,CSARGRTLQDIQYF
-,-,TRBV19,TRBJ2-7,TGTGCCAGTAGTGAAAAGGGGACCCTCTACGAGCAGTACTTC,CASSEKGTLYEQYF
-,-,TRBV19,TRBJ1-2,TGTGCCAGTAGTGACGGACAGTCTTACTATGGCTACACCTTC,CASSDGQSYYGYTF
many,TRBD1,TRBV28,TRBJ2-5,TGTGCCAGCAGTCCGTCCGGGACAGGGGATTTCGAGACCCAGTACTTC,CASSPSGTGDFETQYF
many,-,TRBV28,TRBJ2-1,TGTGCCAGCAGTTTAGGGGGGGCGACCTACAATGAGCAGTTCTTC,CASSLGGATYNEQFF
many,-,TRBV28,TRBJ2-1,TGTGCCAGCCGCGATGAGCGTTACAATGAGCAGTTCTTC,CASRDERYNEQFF
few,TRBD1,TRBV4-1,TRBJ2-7,TGCGCCAGCAGCCAACCAGGCGGGGACAGGGTCGGCCGTAAGGCCTACGAGCAGTACTTC,CASSQPGGDRVGRKAYEQYF